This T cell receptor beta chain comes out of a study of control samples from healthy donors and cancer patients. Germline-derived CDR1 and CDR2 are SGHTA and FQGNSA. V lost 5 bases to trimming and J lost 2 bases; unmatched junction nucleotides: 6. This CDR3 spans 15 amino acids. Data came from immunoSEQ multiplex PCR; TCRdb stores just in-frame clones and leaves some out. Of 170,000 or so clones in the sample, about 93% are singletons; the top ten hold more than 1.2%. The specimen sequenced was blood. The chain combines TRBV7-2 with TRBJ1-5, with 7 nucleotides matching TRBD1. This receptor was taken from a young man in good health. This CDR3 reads CASSPGRGRNQPQHF. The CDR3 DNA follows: TGTGCCAGCAGCCCAGGGAGGGGGCGCAATCAGCCCCAGCATTTT.